Described below is a single TCR beta chain sequence and its context. No cognate antigen has been identified for it. Per-base qualities were not stored, and no clone one base away is much larger. This sample was taken from a study of OX40 agonist ivuxolimab in advanced cancers. Some background on the complete study: The costimulatory receptor OX40 (CD134) was targeted by ivuxolimab, a fully human IgG2 agonistic monoclonal antibody. Of the approximately 53 patients in dose escalation, about 19 had hepatocellular carcinoma, some 15 had melanoma, 9 had renal cell carcinoma and 9 had head and neck cancer. Peripheral TCRbeta sequencing was intended to test whether TCR sequence diversity was altered and clonal T-cell expansion was caused by ivuxolimab. Intravenous ivuxolimab was administered to patients every 2 weeks at six dose levels: 0.01, 0.1, 0.3, 1.5, 3 and 10 mg/kg. In the dose-escalation cohort, nearly 85% of patients were male, and the mean age was approximately 60 years with a range of roughly 20 to 85. Prior anti-PD-1, anti-PD-L1 or anti-CTLA-4 therapy was permitted, and approximately 41% of dose-escalation patients had received checkpoint inhibitors. The paper reports the monotherapy dose-escalation portion (N of about 50 patients) of the phase I ivuxolimab trial. Three dose-escalation patients achieved partial responses, one with hepatocellular carcinoma and two with cutaneous melanoma.

Patients with autoimmune disease history or receiving systemic immunosuppression were excluded from the trial. Peripheral blood for TCR sequencing was collected from all dose cohorts at baseline, on cycle 4 day 1, and on cycle 7 day 1. Samples were obtained from an open-label, multicenter, first-in-human phase I dose-escalation trial of ivuxolimab. The trial enrolled adults with locally advanced or metastatic head and neck squamous cell, hepatocellular, melanoma or renal cell carcinoma. Before TCR sequencing, CD4+ and CD8+ T cells were separately sorted from peripheral blood. To sequence the TCRbeta CDR3 region, genomic DNA was isolated from the sorted cells. TCRbeta CDR3 regions were sequenced using the immunoSEQ Assay. Imported from immuneACCESS, the table was reduced by TCRdb to in-frame sequences with V and J called. These copies leave out some clones; in studies compared against another copy, an unresolved V gene accounts for under half, and the cause of the remainder is not known. Across this sample there are 48,000 or so clones, with about nine tenths seen only once. The ten largest clones represent over 6.5% of the sample.

The germline V and J ends show losses of 0 bases and 7 bases respectively, and no gene match explains 3 bases of the junction. Spanning cysteine to phenylalanine, the CDR3 consists of 14 amino acids. Only the CDR3 region is kept as DNA, spanning 42 bases read in frame from base 1. CDR1 and CDR2 were assigned from the germline V gene as MGHRA and YSYEKL. The paper's findings and limits, for the study overall: The antigen specificity of the peripheral T cells that underwent clonal expansion was not determined. At doses of 0.1 to 3.0 mg/kg, clonal expansion of both CD4+ and CD8+ T cells in blood was seen between baseline and week 6. Partial responders in the 0.1-3.0 mg/kg groups had among the lowest normalized peripheral clonal expansion, especially among CD8+ T cells. After ivuxolimab, expanded clones were on average more numerous among CD8+ T cells than among CD4+ T cells. Low levels of normalized T-cell clonal expansion were also seen in some nonresponding patients.

The clonotype comes from an adult with an advanced solid tumor such as melanoma, head and neck, liver or kidney cancer. Sequencing was performed on CD4+ or CD8+ T cells sorted from blood, taken in a trial of the OX40 agonist ivuxolimab. The rearrangement combines TRBV4-1 with TRBJ2-1; the junction holds 7 bases that match TRBD1. The CDR3 is CASSQDDRENEQFF. The nucleotide sequence reads TGCGCCAGCAGCCAAGATGACAGGGAGAATGAGCAGTTCTTC.